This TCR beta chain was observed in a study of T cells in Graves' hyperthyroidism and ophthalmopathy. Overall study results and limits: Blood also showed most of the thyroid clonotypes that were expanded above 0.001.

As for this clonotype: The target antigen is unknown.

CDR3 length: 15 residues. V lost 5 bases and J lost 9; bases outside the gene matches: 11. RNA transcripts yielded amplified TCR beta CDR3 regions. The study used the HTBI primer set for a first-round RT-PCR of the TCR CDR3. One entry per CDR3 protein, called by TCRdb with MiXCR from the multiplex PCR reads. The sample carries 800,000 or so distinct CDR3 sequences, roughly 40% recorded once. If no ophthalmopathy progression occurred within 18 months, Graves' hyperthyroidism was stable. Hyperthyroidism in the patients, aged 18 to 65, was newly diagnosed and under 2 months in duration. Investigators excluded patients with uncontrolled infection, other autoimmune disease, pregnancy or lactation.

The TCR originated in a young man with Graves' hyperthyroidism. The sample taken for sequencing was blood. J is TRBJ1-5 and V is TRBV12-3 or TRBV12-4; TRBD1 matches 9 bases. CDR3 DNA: TGTGCCAGCAGTGAATACAGACAGGGGGGTTCGCCCCAGCATTTT. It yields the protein CASSEYRQGGSPQHF.